This T cell receptor (beta chain) is from a study of T cell responses to AZD1222 COVID-19 vaccine. Method: immunoSEQ multiplex PCR; TCRdb's copy keeps in-frame clones and lacks some. The table has 90,000 to 150,000 clones, more than 75% seen once; the top ten hold roughly 12%. The study, taken as a whole, reports: With dominance at 160-218 and 743-854, vaccine-associated CD4 TCRs spanned spike. A mostly white British donor set with more females was recruited, and clonal diversity was possibly underestimated.

To note about this clone: Antigen unknown.

Trimming left V 6 bases short and J 4 bases short, with 15 bases between. The CDR3 length is 14 residues. The germline V gene encodes CDR1 MNHEY and CDR2 SMNVEV (reference sequence). The sample consisted of peripheral blood, taken on day 0 of AZD1222 vaccination. This sequence joins TRBV27 and TRBJ1-2; D perhaps matches TRBD1 (6 bases). The source is an adult in good health. CDR3 in amino acids: CASSPNGGIYGYTF. CDR3 sequence (DNA): TGTGCCAGCAGCCCAAACGGGGGCATCTATGGCTACACCTTC.